This TCR beta chain was found in a study of T cell repertoires in cytomegalovirus infection. TCRdb reanalysed the reads using MiXCR and keeps one entry per CDR3 protein. The data show under 300,000 distinct CDR3 sequences, approximately 13% seen once. Germline V lookup: CDR1 SQVTM, CDR2 ANQGSEA. V was shortened by 3 bases and J by 2 bases, with 10 bases between the two germline ends. CDR3 length: 13 residues. A few counts support this clonotype. The clonotype comes from a human donor in good health (CMV status not recorded). Some clones in this sample may be carry-over from other donors' samples. V and J are TRBV29-1 and TRBJ1-2; D remains unclear. The sequenced sample consisted of PBMCs. The CDR3 coding sequence is TGCAGCGTTGAGCGGGGAGCCAACTATGGCTACACCTTC. The encoded protein is CSVERGANYGYTF.